This T cell receptor beta chain was found in a study of T-cell reconstitution after alpha-beta-depleted transplantation in children. V shed 7 bases and J shed 2 bases, with 3 bases lying between them. This CDR3 region has 10 residues. This clonotype was detected a few times. Library preparation (for TCRbeta) was performed with unique molecular identifiers. TCRdb recomputed calls from the PCR reads with MiXCR, one row per CDR3 protein. The data contain some 400,000 distinct CDR3 sequences, roughly 20% of them singletons. The rearrangement links TRBV12-3 or TRBV12-4 to TRBJ2-7; D not certain. The source of this sequence is a human donor who donated a stem cell graft to a child with acute myeloid leukemia. The specimen comprised PBMCs from the stem cell graft donor, sampled from the stem cell graft. CDR3 bases: TGTGCCAGCACTCCCTACGAGCAGTACTTC. This encodes CASTPYEQYF.